A single sample is the source of the 14 T cell receptor beta chains below, sequenced in a study of T cells in localized non-small cell lung cancer. The assay was immunoSEQ multiplex PCR, and TCRdb's table has in-frame clones only and misses some. The sample lists 8,500 to 10,000 clones, 90% occurring once. Sample: peripheral blood, taken before any cancer treatment. These receptors all stem from a male donor aged 60 or over with stage III squamous cell lung carcinoma.

The chain recombines TRBV4-1 with TRBJ1-5, with D perhaps TRBD1 (6 bases). From germline, CDR1 is MGHRA and CDR2 YSYEKL. Trimming removed 8 bases at V and 0 bases at J, with 8 bases between. The CDR3 runs to 13 residues. CDR3 coding DNA: TGCGCCAGCGGACAGTTTAGCAATCAGCCCCAGCATTTT. This codes for CASGQFSNQPQHF.

The rearrangement uses TRBV5-1 and TRBJ2-5; 7 bases line up with TRBD1. With the DNA end fitting TRBJ2-7 better, the J assignment may be wrong. Germline V lookup: CDR1 SGHRS, CDR2 YFSETQ. The CDR3 loop spans 16 amino acids. The CDR3 bases are TGCGCCAGCAGCTTGGGGTTGGGACAGAAGACCTACGAGCAGTACTTC. Amino acids: CASSLGLGQKTYEQYF.

The CDR3: CASSFGTGELFF. The CDR3 DNA follows: TGTGCCAGCAGCTTCGGCACCGGGGAGCTGTTTTTT. The rearrangement links TRBV7-3 to TRBJ2-2; the D is unclear. Germline CDR1 is SGHTA and CDR2 is FQGTGA. The ends were cut back, 3 bases at V and 4 bases at J, with 3 bases in the middle. This CDR3 spans 12 amino acids.

V and J are TRBV7-7 and TRBJ2-7; no clear D gene. CDR3 length equals 13 residues. V was clipped by 7 bases and J by 0 bases, with 10 bases between them. Germline V lookup: CDR1 SSHAT, CDR2 FNYEAQ (reference sequence). The chain's CDR3 is CASIPGDSYEQYF. CDR3 DNA sequence: TGTGCCAGCATCCCGGGCGACTCCTACGAGCAGTACTTC.

The J gene is TRBJ1-6, the V gene TRBV5-6; no clear D gene. There are 13 residues in the CDR3. V dropped 0 bases and J dropped 9 bases, with 7 bases sitting between them. The germline CDR1 and CDR2 sequences are SGHDT and YYEEEE. CDR3 loop: CASSLEEVSPLHF. In nucleotides, the CDR3 is TGTGCCAGCAGCTTGGAAGAAGTTTCACCCCTCCACTTT.

The V gene is TRBV7-2, the J gene TRBJ2-2; D may be TRBD1 (6 bases). This CDR3 is 16 amino acids long. The germline gives CDR1 SGHTA, CDR2 FQGNSA. V was pared by 5 bases and J by 1 base, with 14 bases between. CDR3 amino acids: CASSLRTALNTGELFF. CDR3 sequence (DNA): TGTGCCAGCAGCCTAAGGACAGCCCTGAACACCGGGGAGCTGTTTTTT.

The rearrangement joins TRBV7-6 to TRBJ1-4; perhaps TRBD1 as D (6 bases). V shed 3 bases and J shed 7 bases, with 12 bases lying between them. Germline values: CDR1 SGHVS, CDR2 FNYEAQ. CDR3 length: 14 residues. CDR3 in DNA: TGTGCCAGCAGCTTCGACAGGTCTTCTGAAAAACTGTTTTTT. This translates into CASSFDRSSEKLFF.

V is TRBV27 and J is TRBJ2-5; weak D call: TRBD2 (6 bases). This CDR3 is 15 amino acids long. V lost 2 bases and J 5 bases, leaving 15 bases between the germline ends. The germline V gene encodes CDR1 MNHEY and CDR2 SMNVEV (reference sequence). CDR3 in DNA: TGTGCCAGCAGTTTAACGAGCCCCCGGGGGGAGACCCAGTACTTC. It encodes CASSLTSPRGETQYF.

The chain recombines TRBV11-2 with TRBJ2-3; 10 bases align to TRBD2. Trimming at V came to 5 bases and at J to 0 bases, leaving 11 bases not matched to a gene. CDR1 is SGHAT and CDR2 is FQNNGV in the germline V gene. CDR3 length equals 18 residues. CDR3 in amino acids: CASSLTRSGGISTDTQYF. CDR3 DNA: TGTGCCAGCAGCCTCACCCGTAGCGGGGGGATCAGCACAGATACGCAGTATTTT.

The chain is built from TRBV5-1 and TRBJ1-3; 10 bases are a match to TRBD1. CDR3 size: 14 residues. Germline values: CDR1 SGHRS, CDR2 YFSETQ. V trimming: 5 bases; J trimming: 3 bases; junction bases outside the gene matches: 2. The CDR3 is CASSGTGVGNTIYF. CDR3 nucleotide sequence: TGCGCCAGCAGTGGGACAGGGGTTGGAAACACCATATATTTT.

The chain uses TRBV7-9 and TRBJ2-7; a possible D gene is TRBD1 (5 bases). In germline, CDR1 is SEHNR, CDR2 FQNEAQ (reference sequence). V was shortened by 8 bases and J by 2 bases, with 13 bases between the two germline ends. The CDR3 runs to 13 residues. Here the CDR3 DNA reads TGTGCCAGCTTCATGATAGGGGCCTACGAGCAGTACTTC. Its protein is CASFMIGAYEQYF.

V gene TRBV5-4 combines with J gene TRBJ2-2; D may be TRBD2 (6 bases). The CDR3 sequence is 16 residues long. V lost 0 bases and J 0 bases, leaving 9 bases between the germline ends. The germline gives CDR1 SGHNT, CDR2 YYREEE (reference sequence). In nucleotides, the CDR3 is TGTGCCAGCAGCTTGGATGGCGGGGCGAACACCGGGGAGCTGTTTTTT. It encodes CASSLDGGANTGELFF.

V is TRBV6-1 and J is TRBJ2-3; 7 bases map to TRBD2. J gave up 5 bases and V 3 bases, and 2 bases lay outside the gene matches. Per the germline V gene, CDR1 is MNHNS and CDR2 is SASEGT. The CDR3 sequence is 13 residues long. The CDR3 DNA sequence: TGTGCCAGCAGTGACTCGGGGGGAGATACGCAGTATTTT. Translation gives CASSDSGGDTQYF.

The chain joins TRBV5-6 to TRBJ2-7; D might be TRBD2 (6 bases). The CDR3 is made up of 15 amino acids. The V gene's germline CDR1 is SGHDT and CDR2 YYEEEE. V lost 2 bases to trimming and J lost 2 bases, with 14 bases between them. CDR3: CASSFWEDGTYEQYF. For the CDR3, the DNA is TGTGCCAGCAGCTTCTGGGAGGATGGGACCTACGAGCAGTACTTC.